These T cell receptor beta chains were read from a single sample in a study of T cell responses to AZD1222 COVID-19 vaccine. Measured with immunoSEQ multiplex PCR; TCRdb has only the in-frame clones, and not every one. The sample records 95,000 to 150,000 clones, 75% to 90% being singletons. This material consisted of peripheral blood, taken on day 0 of AZD1222 vaccination. These receptors originate from an adult in good health. CDR3s include the opening cysteine and the closing phenylalanine or tryptophan. D genes are given only for firm matches.

J | D | V | CDR3 | DNA
TRBJ2-7 | NA | TRBV27 | CASIGQKGGYEQYF | TGTGCCAGCATCGGACAGAAAGGTGGCTACGAGCAGTACTTC
TRBJ1-4 | TRBD1 | TRBV4-1 | CASSQRQGVGQKLFF | TGCGCCAGCAGCCAACGACAGGGGGTGGGGCAAAAACTGTTTTTT
TRBJ1-1 | NA | TRBV10-3 | CAISESNQGAGTEAFF | TGTGCCATCAGTGAGTCGAACCAGGGAGCGGGCACTGAAGCTTTCTTT
TRBJ2-7 | NA | TRBV15 | CATSRDPPRGPTSSYEQYF | TGTGCCACCAGCCGAGATCCGCCCCGGGGGCCGACGAGCTCCTACGAGCAGTACTTC
TRBJ1-1 | NA | TRBV19 | CASSIVWTGNTEAFF | TGTGCCAGTAGTATAGTTTGGACGGGGAACACTGAAGCTTTCTTT
TRBJ1-1 | NA | TRBV15 | CATRIGRGGLADTEAFF | TGTGCCACCAGGATTGGGAGGGGGGGGCTTGCCGACACTGAAGCTTTCTTT
TRBJ1-5 | NA | TRBV19 | CASSQGTGQPQHF | TGTGCCAGTAGTCAGGGGACGGGGCAGCCCCAGCATTTT
TRBJ1-5 | TRBD1 | TRBV28 | CASSTPATTGGNQPQHF | TGTGCCAGCAGTACCCCGGCAACTACAGGGGGCAATCAGCCCCAGCATTTT
TRBJ2-7 | NA | TRBV3-1/TRBV3-2 | CASSQDGLFDGEQYF | TGTGCCAGCAGCCAAGATGGGCTGTTTGACGGAGAGCAGTACTTC
TRBJ2-1 | TRBD2 | TRBV9 | CASSVAPSGRTNEQFF | TGTGCCAGCAGCGTAGCCCCTAGCGGGAGGACCAATGAGCAGTTCTTC
TRBJ2-5 | TRBD1 | TRBV29-1 | CSVGNRGRFETQYF | TGCAGCGTCGGGAACAGGGGGCGCTTCGAGACCCAGTACTTC
TRBJ1-2 | TRBD1 | TRBV4-3 | CASSHDSTGSNYGYTF | TGCGCCAGCAGCCATGACTCGACAGGGTCGAACTATGGCTACACCTTC
TRBJ1-2 | TRBD1 | TRBV5-3 | CARSFCREEYRGTKDGYTF | TGTGCCAGAAGCTTTTGCAGGGAAGAGTACAGGGGAACCAAGGATGGCTACACCTTC
TRBJ1-4 | TRBD1 | TRBV4-3 | CASSDRGSANEKLFF | TGCGCCAGCAGCGACAGGGGTTCGGCTAATGAAAAACTGTTTTTT
TRBJ2-5 | NA | TRBV6-2/TRBV6-3 | CASSYTPGQETQYF | TGTGCCAGCAGTTACACACCAGGCCAAGAGACCCAGTACTTC